This is a list of T cell receptor beta chains from one sample in a study of blood T cell repertoires in COVID-19. Using immunoSEQ multiplex PCR, the repertoire was profiled, and TCRdb retains in-frame clones only, with some absent. The sample includes around 360,000 clones, about 89% of them seen just once. Sequencing input: peripheral blood. Every receptor here comes from a woman in her 30s with COVID-19, enrolled during active disease. Each CDR3 is given with its conserved first and last residue. D genes are given only for firm matches. Only some rows state a clone size, as once, few, many or a class for expanded clones.

V gene	J gene	clone size	D gene	CDR3 protein	CDR3 DNA
TRBV27	TRBJ2-2	.	.	CASSLKGPAMGTGELFF	TGTGCCAGCAGTTTAAAGGGGCCAGCCATGGGCACCGGGGAGCTGTTTTTT
TRBV2	TRBJ2-2	.	.	CASRPDSPGELFF	TGTGCCAGCAGACCCGACAGCCCCGGGGAGCTGTTTTTT
TRBV9	TRBJ1-1	.	.	CASSAGGWNTEAFF	TGTGCCAGCAGCGCGGGGGGGTGGAACACTGAAGCTTTCTTT
TRBV10-3	TRBJ2-2	once	TRBD2	CAISGLAGAGELFF	TGTGCCATCAGTGGGCTAGCGGGAGCCGGGGAGCTGTTTTTT
TRBV19	TRBJ2-2	.	TRBD2	CASSTGLNTGELFF	TGTGCCAGTAGTACGGGACTAAACACCGGGGAGCTGTTTTTT
TRBV11-3	TRBJ2-7	.	.	CASSVRTGSSYEQYF	TGTGCCAGCAGCGTAAGGACGGGGAGCTCCTACGAGCAGTACTTC
TRBV11-2	TRBJ2-7	.	.	CASSLAGEGYEQYF	TGTGCCAGCAGCTTAGCCGGAGAGGGCTACGAGCAGTACTTC
TRBV19	TRBJ2-7	.	.	CASSRDPTNYEQYF	TGTGCCAGTAGTAGAGATCCGACTAACTACGAGCAGTACTTC
TRBV5-4	TRBJ1-5	.	.	CASSLGATQHF	TGTGCCAGCAGCTTGGGGGCAACTCAGCATTTT
TRBV6-2/TRBV6-3	TRBJ1-1	.	.	CASSYGAMARGDTEAFF	TGTGCCAGCAGTTACGGGGCGATGGCTCGAGGAGACACTGAAGCTTTCTTT
TRBV4-3	TRBJ2-1	.	TRBD1	CASSQAAGGVEQFF	TGCGCCAGCAGCCAAGCGGCAGGGGGCGTTGAGCAGTTCTTC
TRBV3-1/TRBV3-2	TRBJ2-1	.	TRBD2	CASSQDTSGRLPSYNEQFF	TGTGCCAGCAGCCAAGACACTAGCGGGAGATTACCTTCCTACAATGAGCAGTTCTTC
TRBV4-1	TRBJ2-5	.	.	CASSQGPTSQETQYF	TGCGCCAGCAGCCAAGGCCCTACCTCCCAAGAGACCCAGTACTTC
TRBV19	TRBJ2-3	.	.	CASSIMGWGSTPSDTQYF	TGTGCCAGTAGTATAATGGGTTGGGGCAGTACACCTTCGGATACGCAGTATTTT
TRBV4-1	TRBJ2-7	.	TRBD2	CASSQGAAGGYEQYF	TGCGCCAGCAGCCAAGGGGCAGCGGGAGGGTACGAGCAGTACTTC
TRBV9	TRBJ2-2	.	.	CASSVVQGNTGELFF	TGTGCCAGCAGCGTAGTACAGGGGAACACCGGGGAGCTGTTTTTT
TRBV4-1	TRBJ2-3	.	TRBD2	CASSQDTTSATDTQYF	TGCGCCAGCAGCCAAGATACAACTAGCGCCACAGATACGCAGTATTTT
TRBV1	TRBJ2-1	.	.	CTSSDRTSRIF	TGCACCAGCAGCGACCGGACTAGTCGGATCTTC
TRBV19	TRBJ2-3	.	.	CASSLRSSTDTQYF	TGTGCCAGTAGTCTCCGTAGTAGCACAGATACGCAGTATTTT
TRBV2	TRBJ2-7	.	.	CASSRASYEQYF	TGTGCCAGTTCGAGGGCCTCCTACGAGCAGTACTTC
TRBV3-1/TRBV3-2	TRBJ2-5	once	.	CASSQGRPSWETQYF	TGTGCCAGCAGCCAAGGGCGGCCTAGCTGGGAGACCCAGTACTTC
TRBV6-5	TRBJ2-7	once	TRBD2	CASSHSETSGYEQYF	TGTGCCAGCAGTCATTCCGAGACTAGCGGCTACGAGCAGTACTTC
TRBV6-5	TRBJ1-1	.	.	CATRSPGQNTEAFF	TGTGCCACCAGATCGCCGGGACAGAACACTGAAGCTTTCTTT
TRBV5-6	TRBJ1-2	.	.	CASSRAGKSGYTF	TGTGCCAGCTCGAGAGCAGGGAAGAGCGGCTACACCTTC
TRBV30	TRBJ1-6	.	.	CAWSVPETAYNSPLHF	TGTGCCTGGAGTGTACCGGAGACAGCTTATAATTCACCCCTCCACTTT
TRBV2	TRBJ2-7	.	.	CASRGGRDSSYEQYF	TGTGCCAGCAGGGGGGGACGGGACAGCTCCTACGAGCAGTACTTC
TRBV18	TRBJ2-5	.	TRBD1	CASSGTGGVGETQYF	TGTGCCAGCTCCGGGACAGGGGGGGTCGGAGAGACCCAGTACTTC
TRBV5-1	TRBJ1-4	once	.	CASSSGETGWEKLFF	TGCGCCAGCAGCTCCGGGGAGACAGGCTGGGAAAAACTGTTTTTT
TRBV11-2	TRBJ2-7	.	TRBD2	CASSQTSGRYEQYF	TGTGCCAGCAGCCAGACTAGCGGGAGGTACGAGCAGTACTTC
TRBV9	TRBJ1-4	.	.	CASSRAGYNEKLFF	TGTGCCAGCAGCCGGGCGGGTTATAATGAAAAACTGTTTTTT
TRBV3-1/TRBV3-2	TRBJ2-1	.	TRBD2	CASSQSSTGTSGTGEQFF	TGTGCCAGCAGCCAATCCAGTACCGGGACTAGCGGGACTGGTGAGCAGTTCTTC
TRBV6-6	TRBJ2-1	.	.	CASSYSRDFYNEQFF	TGTGCCAGCAGTTACTCGAGGGACTTCTACAATGAGCAGTTCTTC
TRBV27	TRBJ2-2	.	TRBD1	CASSNDRVATGELFF	TGTGCCAGCAGTAACGACAGGGTCGCGACCGGGGAGCTGTTTTTT
TRBV6-2/TRBV6-3	TRBJ2-4	.	TRBD1	CASSRGDRVENIQYF	TGTGCCAGCAGTAGGGGGGACAGGGTGGAAAACATTCAGTACTTC
TRBV6-1	TRBJ2-1	.	.	CASSEGGPSYNEQFF	TGTGCCAGCAGTGAGGGCGGGCCTTCCTACAATGAGCAGTTCTTC
TRBV7-2	TRBJ1-5	many	.	CASSSQAGRPQHF	TGTGCCAGCAGCTCCCAGGCAGGCCGGCCCCAGCATTTT
TRBV19	TRBJ2-5	.	.	CASSIGREKGYVETQYF	TGTGCCAGTAGTATAGGGCGGGAAAAGGGTTATGTGGAGACCCAGTACTTC
TRBV5-1	TRBJ1-1	.	.	CASSLGRALNTEAFF	TGCGCCAGCAGCTTGGGGAGGGCGCTGAACACTGAAGCTTTCTTT
TRBV6-1	TRBJ2-2	.	TRBD2	CASSERSGRGTGELFF	TGTGCCAGCAGTGAAAGAAGCGGGAGGGGCACCGGGGAGCTGTTTTTT
TRBV9	TRBJ2-5	once	.	CASSPLTGTETQYF	TGTGCCAGCAGCCCGCTTACAGGGACAGAGACCCAGTACTTC
TRBV5-1	TRBJ1-6	few	TRBD1	CASSLGQGDNSPLHF	TGCGCCAGCAGCTTGGGACAGGGGGATAATTCACCCCTCCACTTT
TRBV19	TRBJ2-2	.	.	CASSILNTGELFF	TGTGCCAGTAGTATACTGAACACCGGGGAGCTGTTTTTT
TRBV7-6	TRBJ2-3	.	.	CASSLGRGQPTDTQYF	TGTGCCAGCAGCTTAGGCCGTGGACAGCCCACAGATACGCAGTATTTT
TRBV4-1	TRBJ1-5	.	.	CASSLTYSNQPQHF	TGCGCCAGCAGCTTAACTTATAGCAATCAGCCCCAGCATTTT
TRBV19	TRBJ2-7	.	.	CASSPGRSYEQYF	TGTGCCAGTAGTCCCGGGAGATCCTACGAGCAGTACTTC
TRBV7-9	TRBJ2-7	.	.	CASSLGGGEQYF	TGTGCCAGCAGCTTAGGAGGGGGCGAGCAGTACTTC
TRBV30	TRBJ2-7	.	.	CAWSGEEFYEQYF	TGTGCCTGGAGTGGCGAAGAATTCTACGAGCAGTACTTC
TRBV6-1	TRBJ2-3	.	TRBD2	CASSEASGSPDTQYF	TGTGCCAGCAGTGAAGCTAGCGGGAGCCCAGATACGCAGTATTTT
TRBV28	TRBJ1-1	few	.	CASTGWSPNTEAFF	TGTGCCAGCACGGGATGGTCTCCAAACACTGAAGCTTTCTTT
TRBV5-8	TRBJ2-3	.	.	CASLGGQYF	TGTGCCAGCCTCGGTGGGCAGTATTTT
TRBV5-5	TRBJ2-5	.	.	CASSLAGGETQYF	TGTGCCAGCAGCTTGGCCGGGGGAGAGACCCAGTACTTC
TRBV6-2/TRBV6-3	TRBJ2-7	.	.	CASSYASWEQYF	TGTGCCAGCAGTTACGCGTCGTGGGAGCAGTACTTC
TRBV6-2/TRBV6-3	TRBJ2-7	.	TRBD2	CASSYATSRQYF	TGTGCCAGCAGTTACGCGACTAGCCGGCAGTACTTC
TRBV5-1	TRBJ2-2	once	.	CASSLGPGLTGELFF	TGCGCCAGCAGCTTGGGGCCAGGGCTCACCGGGGAGCTGTTTTTT
TRBV6-5	TRBJ1-1	.	.	CASSSGQRATEAFF	TGTGCCAGCAGTTCTGGACAGAGGGCCACTGAAGCTTTCTTT
TRBV25-1	TRBJ1-1	.	.	CASRRGITEAFF	TGTGCCAGCAGGCGCGGTATCACTGAAGCTTTCTTT
TRBV30	TRBJ1-2	.	TRBD1	CASPTGTGRVGGYTF	TGTGCCTCCCCGACAGGGACAGGGAGAGTGGGTGGCTACACCTTC